A single sample is the source of the 32 T cell receptor beta chains below, sequenced in a study of blood T cell repertoires in COVID-19. Generated by immunoSEQ multiplex PCR, the TCRdb table keeps only in-frame clones and is missing some. Here the sample spans approximately 18,000 clones, about three quarters being singletons. Sequencing input: peripheral blood. The receptors shown here come from a man aged 55-75 years with acute or convalescent COVID-19.

The chain is built from TRBV5-1 and TRBJ2-7; 9 bases fit TRBD2. This CDR3 is built from 16 residues. Germline CDR1 and CDR2: SGHRS and YFSETQ. The V and J ends lost 2 bases and 6 bases, in that order; junction bases with no gene match: 12. The CDR3 loop is CASSFFLAGLSAEQYF. As DNA, the CDR3 is TGCGCCAGCAGCTTTTTCCTAGCGGGGCTTAGCGCCGAGCAGTACTTC.

This chain connects TRBV10-3 to TRBJ2-3; 10 bases are shared with TRBD2. The V gene end was trimmed by 4 bases and the J gene end by 6 bases; junction bases not matched to a gene: 4. There are 14 residues in the CDR3. Germline CDR1 and CDR2: ENHRY and SYGVKD. CDR3 DNA sequence: TGTGCCATCAGTGCTAGCGGGGGCCAGGATACGCAGTATTTT. Protein sequence: CAISASGGQDTQYF.

The J gene is TRBJ1-1, the V gene TRBV29-1; D is perhaps TRBD1 (5 bases). V lost 7 bases, J lost 1 base, and 16 bases lay in between. Looked up from germline, CDR1 is SQVTM and CDR2 is ANQGSEA. The CDR3 is made up of 14 amino acids. CDR3 sequence (DNA): TGCAGCGCCGGAATGGGGCAGACGAACACTGAAGCTTTCTTT. Translated, it gives CSAGMGQTNTEAFF.

The chain couples TRBV29-1 to TRBJ2-1; 10 bases line up with TRBD1. Looked up from germline, CDR1 is SQVTM and CDR2 is ANQGSEA. This CDR3 region has 13 residues. V was clipped by 4 bases and J by 6 bases; unmatched bases: 3. The chain's CDR3 is CSVGRTGGNEQFF. In nucleotides, the CDR3 is TGCAGCGTTGGTAGGACAGGGGGCAATGAGCAGTTCTTC.

The chain is built from TRBV12-5 and TRBJ1-3; D not certain. Germline-derived CDR1 and CDR2 are LGHNT and FRNRAP. The CDR3 is made up of 13 amino acids. The ends were cut back, 8 bases at V and 2 bases at J, with 10 bases in the middle. The CDR3 sequence: CASSREAGNTIYF. The CDR3 DNA reads TGTGCTAGTTCCCGGGAGGCTGGAAACACCATATATTTT.

This clone was recorded a few times. In DNA, the CDR3 is TGCAGTGCTGTTAGACAGGATGAAGCTTTCTTT. This encodes CSAVRQDEAFF. The chain employs TRBV20-1 and TRBJ1-1, with D possibly TRBD1 on 6 matching bases. CDR1 and CDR2 from the germline V gene are DFQATT and SNEGSKA (reference sequence). V lost 5 bases, J lost 7 bases, and 11 bases lay in between. The CDR3 contains 11 residues.

The chain joins TRBV28 to TRBJ1-6; D not certain. The length of the CDR3 is 13 residues. Deletions cut 8 bases from V and 9 bases from J, with 14 bases between. Germline V gene data show CDR1 as MDHEN and CDR2 as SYDVKM. The CDR3 nucleotides are TGTGCCAGCGGGGAGGGTGGAAGTTCACCCCTCCACTTT. Encoded protein: CASGEGGSSPLHF. The variable domain in full, with the rest retrieved from reference TRBV28 and TRBJ1-6, is DVKVTQSSRYLVKRTGEKVFLECVQDMDHENMFWYRQDPGLGLRLIYFSYDVKMKEKGDIPEGYSVSREKKERFSLILESASTNQTSMYLCASGEGGSSPLHFGNGTRLTVT.

This sequence joins TRBV6-6 and TRBJ1-4; D gene uncertain. In germline, CDR1 is MNHNY, CDR2 SVGAGI (reference sequence). V gave up 0 bases and J gave up 5 bases, with 10 bases separating them. The CDR3 runs 15 residues. The CDR3, as DNA: TGTGCCAGCAGTTACTCGCCGGGATCGAATGAAAAACTGTTTTTT. Protein product: CASSYSPGSNEKLFF.

The rearrangement uses TRBV5-4 and TRBJ2-3; 7 bases match TRBD2. V trimming: 3 bases; J trimming: 4 bases; junction bases outside the gene matches: 5. Germline V gives CDR1 SGHNT, CDR2 YYREEE (reference sequence). The CDR3 has 14 residues. The CDR3 sequence is CASSSWGGADTQYF. The CDR3 DNA reads as TGTGCCAGCAGCTCCTGGGGGGGGGCAGATACGCAGTATTTT.

CDR3 sequence (DNA): TGCGCCAGCAGCCCAGGGGGCAAGGGCTACACCTTC. Its protein is CASSPGGKGYTF. V and J are TRBV5-1 and TRBJ1-2; 8 bases align to TRBD1. Per the germline V gene, CDR1 is SGHRS and CDR2 is YFSETQ. This CDR3 comprises 12 residues. Trimming took 4 bases from V and 8 from J; bases not matched to a gene: 4.

This sequence joins TRBV21-1 and TRBJ1-6; TRBD1, the table's D call, lacks a check against the DNA. TRBV21-1 corresponds to a pseudogene. CDR3 length: 15 amino acids. The CDR3, as DNA: TGTGCCAGCAAGGACAGGGTCTTATATAATTCACCCCTCCACTTT. As protein: CASKDRVLYNSPLHF.

This sequence joins TRBV2 and TRBJ1-4; 11 bases fit TRBD1. Losses at the gene ends were 8 bases for V and 8 bases for J; bases not matched to a gene: 1. Germline CDR1 and CDR2: SNHLY and FYNNEI. The CDR3 contains 12 residues. CDR3 DNA sequence: TGTGCCAGCGGGACAGGGGGGGAAAAACTGTTTTTT. Its protein is CASGTGGEKLFF.

The chain couples TRBV29-1 to TRBJ1-2; TRBD1 matches at 8 bases. V lost 4 bases and J lost 4; bases outside the gene matches: 8. The CDR3 sequence is 14 residues long. CDR1 and CDR2 (germline): SQVTM, ANQGSEA. CDR3 region: CSVGRQGSGYGYTF. For the CDR3, the DNA is TGCAGCGTTGGGCGACAGGGGTCGGGCTATGGCTACACCTTC.

V and J are TRBV5-1 and TRBJ2-2, with a weak D call TRBD1 (5 bases). With 0 bases removed from V and 4 bases from J, the gap between germline ends came to 10 bases. CDR3 size: 15 residues. Germline V gene sequence: CDR1 SGHRS, CDR2 YFSETQ. The CDR3 DNA reads as TGCGCCAGCAGCTTGGATACAGGTTTCACCGGGGAGCTGTTTTTT. Translating gives CASSLDTGFTGELFF.

This sequence joins TRBV6-5 and TRBJ1-6; perhaps TRBD1 as D (6 bases). The ends were cut back, 6 bases at V and 10 bases at J, with 19 bases in the middle. The germline gives CDR1 MNHEY, CDR2 SVGAGI. This CDR3 spans 15 amino acids. CDR3 DNA sequence: TGTGCCAGCAGCCCCTCGACAGGACTCACATCACCCCTCCACTTT. It specifies CASSPSTGLTSPLHF.

The chain joins TRBV24-1 to TRBJ2-5; 7 bases align to TRBD1. The J segment lost 5 bases and the V segment lost 4 bases, leaving 9 bases of the junction unmatched. This CDR3 is built from 15 residues. Germline CDR1 and CDR2: KGHDR and SFDVKD. The CDR3 loop is CATSESTGSWETQYF. CDR3 sequence (DNA): TGTGCCACCAGTGAGTCGACAGGGTCCTGGGAGACCCAGTACTTC.

The rearrangement joins TRBV11-2 to TRBJ1-4, with 10 bases aligning to TRBD1. With 5 bases clipped from V and 3 bases from J, the junction kept 9 bases outside the gene matches. This CDR3 has 17 amino acids. Germline assignment: CDR1 SGHAT and CDR2 FQNNGV. The CDR3, as DNA: TGTGCCAGCAGCCTCGGGACAGGGGTTTCAGCTAATGAAAAACTGTTTTTT. It specifies CASSLGTGVSANEKLFF. Together with reference TRBV11-2 and TRBJ1-4, the CDR3 gives the full variable domain: EAGVAQSPRYKIIEKRQSVAFWCNPISGHATLYWYQQILGQGPKLLIQFQNNGVVDDSQLPKDRFSAERLKGVDSTLKIQPAKLEDSAVYLCASSLGTGVSANEKLFFGSGTQLSVL.

This chain connects TRBV24-1 to TRBJ1-3, with D possibly being TRBD1 (5 bases). Trimming removed 4 bases at V and 3 bases at J, with 15 bases between. The CDR3 totals 16 residues. Germline CDR1 and CDR2: KGHDR and SFDVKD. The CDR3 nucleotides are TGTGCCACCAGTGACCCTCGAGGAGGGGATGGAAACACCATATATTTT. Its protein is CATSDPRGGDGNTIYF.

The V gene is TRBV4-1, the J gene TRBJ2-5, with D maybe TRBD2 (5 bases). The CDR3 runs to 15 residues. Germline CDR1 reads MGHRA; CDR2 reads YSYEKL. The V end lost 0 bases, the J end lost 8 bases, and 16 bases lay between the germline ends. The CDR3 nucleotides are TGCGCCAGCAGCCAAGACTTCGGAGGTCCCAAAACCCAGTACTTC. Translation: CASSQDFGGPKTQYF.

This clone has more than one count but fewer than ten. V usage is TRBV7-9 and J usage is TRBJ1-5; 12 bases match TRBD1. V trimming: 5 bases; J trimming: 5 bases; junction bases outside the gene matches: 4. Germline CDR1 reads SEHNR; CDR2 reads FQNEAQ (reference sequence). There are 15 residues in the CDR3. DNA of the CDR3: TGTGCCAGCAGCCAGGGACAGGGGGCGGATCAGCCCCAGCATTTT. This sequence encodes CASSQGQGADQPQHF.

The J gene is TRBJ2-5, the V gene TRBV5-1; TRBD2 matches at 9 bases. The CDR3 has 15 residues. V trimming: 0 bases; J trimming: 3 bases; junction bases outside the gene matches: 3. Germline V gene data show CDR1 as SGHRS and CDR2 as YFSETQ. CDR3 DNA sequence: TGCGCCAGCAGCTTGGTGTCTAGCGGGGAAGAGACCCAGTACTTC. Translating gives CASSLVSSGEETQYF.

The chain combines TRBV6-5 with TRBJ1-1; 7 bases line up with TRBD1. Unmatched junction bases numbered 9, after V lost 4 bases and J lost 4 bases. Germline CDR1 is MNHEY and CDR2 is SVGAGI. The CDR3 has 15 amino acids. In nucleotides, the CDR3 is TGTGCCAGCAGTTCAGCCGGGACAGCGTTCACTGAAGCTTTCTTT. This translates into CASSSAGTAFTEAFF.

The chain employs TRBV5-1 and TRBJ2-1; TRBD1 might be the D (6 bases). Germline V gives CDR1 SGHRS, CDR2 YFSETQ. V lost 1 base and J lost 10, with 18 bases in between. The CDR3 contains 15 residues. The DNA for the CDR3 is TGCGCCAGCAGCTTGCTCCCGGGACAAATACAGGAGCAGTTCTTC. As protein: CASSLLPGQIQEQFF.

The rearrangement uses TRBV24-1 and TRBJ2-3, with TRBD1 matching over 7 bases. The trim removed 4 bases at V and 1 base at J, leaving 7 bases unmatched. CDR1 and CDR2 from the germline V gene are KGHDR and SFDVKD. This CDR3 has 16 amino acids. CDR3 coding DNA: TGTGCCACCAGTGAAGGCACAGGGGCGCGCACAGATACGCAGTATTTT. Translation gives CATSEGTGARTDTQYF.

This clone has a single count. This rearrangement joins TRBV24-1 to TRBJ1-1; a possible D gene is TRBD1 (6 bases). Germline-derived CDR1 and CDR2 are KGHDR and SFDVKD. The germline V and J ends were trimmed by 3 bases and 0 bases, with 13 bases remaining between them. The CDR3 runs 16 residues. The CDR3 here is CATSDEPGHLNTEAFF. DNA of the CDR3: TGTGCCACCAGTGATGAACCGGGACACCTGAACACTGAAGCTTTCTTT.

V is TRBV12-5 and J is TRBJ1-1, with 9 bases identical to TRBD1. In germline, CDR1 is LGHNT, CDR2 FRNRAP. Trimming at V came to 6 bases and at J to 1 base, leaving 9 bases not matched to a gene. This CDR3 is 16 amino acids long. CDR3 in DNA: TGTGCTAGTGGCCCAACAGGGGGCGGGAGGAACACTGAAGCTTTCTTT. Residues: CASGPTGGGRNTEAFF.

As DNA, the CDR3 is TGTGCCTCGCGAGGGGGCAAGTACGAGCAGTACTTC. Amino acid sequence: CASRGGKYEQYF. V gene TRBV10-3 combines with J gene TRBJ2-7; 7 bases are shared with TRBD1. CDR1 and CDR2 (germline): ENHRY, SYGVKD. J gave up 4 bases and V 11 bases, and 8 bases lay outside the gene matches. CDR3 length equals 12 residues.

The J gene is TRBJ2-1, the V gene TRBV29-1; possibly TRBD1 for D (5 bases). This CDR3 region has 14 residues. Germline CDR1 SQVTM, CDR2 ANQGSEA. V lost 2 bases and J 8 bases, leaving 16 bases between the germline ends. DNA of the CDR3: TGCAGCGTTGAACGGCAGGGAATGGGCGATGAGCAGTTCTTC. This sequence encodes CSVERQGMGDEQFF.

The chain uses TRBV4-1 and TRBJ1-4; no definite D call. Germline V gene data show CDR1 as MGHRA and CDR2 as YSYEKL. V lost 0 bases, J lost 5 bases, and 7 bases lay in between. The length of the CDR3 is 14 residues. The CDR3 loop is CASSQDVLNEKLFF. The CDR3 region has the DNA TGCGCCAGCAGCCAAGACGTATTAAATGAAAAACTGTTTTTT.

V usage is TRBV7-8 and J usage is TRBJ1-5; D not certain. The CDR3 spans 13 residues. Trimming pared 1 base from V and 7 bases from J, leaving 8 bases between. CDR1 is SGHVS and CDR2 is FQNEAQ in the germline V gene. CDR3 sequence: CASSLVRGQPQHF. The CDR3 bases are TGTGCCAGCAGCTTAGTTCGGGGACAGCCCCAGCATTTT.

This CDR3 is CASRGQSSYNSPLHF. The CDR3 DNA is TGTGCCAGCAGGGGACAGAGCTCCTATAATTCACCCCTCCACTTT. V and J are TRBV2 and TRBJ1-6, with 7 bases lining up with TRBD1. Germline V lookup: CDR1 SNHLY, CDR2 FYNNEI. The CDR3 has 15 amino acids. With V trimmed by 6 bases and J by 0 bases, 2 bases remained unmatched.

The chain employs TRBV10-3 and TRBJ1-2; D perhaps matches TRBD1 (6 bases). This CDR3 region has 15 residues. V lost 4 bases to trimming and J lost 7 bases, with 19 bases between them. Germline V gene lookup returns CDR1 ENHRY and CDR2 SYGVKD. The CDR3 reads CAISAGGPQVGGYTF. The CDR3 bases are TGTGCCATCAGTGCCGGGGGGCCGCAAGTCGGTGGCTACACCTTC.